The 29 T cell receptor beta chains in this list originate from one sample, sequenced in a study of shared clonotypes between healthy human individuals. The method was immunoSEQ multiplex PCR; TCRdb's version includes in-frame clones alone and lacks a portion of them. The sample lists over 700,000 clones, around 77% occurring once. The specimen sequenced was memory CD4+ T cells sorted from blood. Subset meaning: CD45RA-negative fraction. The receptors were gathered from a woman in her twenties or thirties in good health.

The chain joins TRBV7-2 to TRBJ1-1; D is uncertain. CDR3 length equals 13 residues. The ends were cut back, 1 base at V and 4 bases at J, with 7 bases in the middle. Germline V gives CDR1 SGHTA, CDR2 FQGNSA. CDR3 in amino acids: CASSLGRTTEAFF. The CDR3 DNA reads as TGTGCCAGCAGCTTAGGGAGAACCACTGAAGCTTTCTTT. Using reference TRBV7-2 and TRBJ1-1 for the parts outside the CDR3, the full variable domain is GAGVSQSPSNKVTEKGKDVELRCDPISGHTALYWYRQSLGQGLEFLIYFQGNSAPDKSGLPSDRFSAERTGGSVSTLTIQRTQQEDSAVYLCASSLGRTTEAFFGQGTRLTVV.

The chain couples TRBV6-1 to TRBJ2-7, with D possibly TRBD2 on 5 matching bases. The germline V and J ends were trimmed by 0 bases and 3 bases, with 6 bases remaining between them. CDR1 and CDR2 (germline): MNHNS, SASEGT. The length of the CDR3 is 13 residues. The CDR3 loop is CASSEASDYEQYF. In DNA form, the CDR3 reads TGTGCCAGCAGTGAAGCTAGCGACTACGAGCAGTACTTC.

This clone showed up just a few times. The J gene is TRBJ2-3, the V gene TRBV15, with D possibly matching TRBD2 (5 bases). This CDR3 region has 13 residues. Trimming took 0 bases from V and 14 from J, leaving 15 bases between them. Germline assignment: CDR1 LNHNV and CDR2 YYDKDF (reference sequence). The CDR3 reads CATSRDQIGESYF. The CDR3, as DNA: TGTGCCACCAGCAGAGATCAAATTGGGGAGTCGTATTTT.

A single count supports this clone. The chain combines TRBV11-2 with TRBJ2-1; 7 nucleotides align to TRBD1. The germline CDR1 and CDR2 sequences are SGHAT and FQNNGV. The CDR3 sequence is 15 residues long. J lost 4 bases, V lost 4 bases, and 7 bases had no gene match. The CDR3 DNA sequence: TGTGCCAGCAGCTATGGCAGGGGGTTTTACAATGAGCAGTTCTTC. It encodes CASSYGRGFYNEQFF.

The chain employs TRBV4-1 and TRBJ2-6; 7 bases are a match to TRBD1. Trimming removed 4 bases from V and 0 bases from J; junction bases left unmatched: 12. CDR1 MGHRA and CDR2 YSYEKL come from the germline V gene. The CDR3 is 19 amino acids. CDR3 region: CASSPERQGSNSGANVLTF. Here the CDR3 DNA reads TGCGCCAGCAGCCCAGAAAGACAGGGATCGAACTCTGGGGCCAACGTCCTGACTTTC.

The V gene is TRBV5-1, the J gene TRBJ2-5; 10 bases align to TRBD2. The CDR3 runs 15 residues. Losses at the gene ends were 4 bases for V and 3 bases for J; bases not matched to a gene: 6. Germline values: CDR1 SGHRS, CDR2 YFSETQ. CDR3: CASSRTSGPEETQYF. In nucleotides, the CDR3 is TGCGCCAGCAGCAGGACTAGCGGACCTGAAGAGACCCAGTACTTC.

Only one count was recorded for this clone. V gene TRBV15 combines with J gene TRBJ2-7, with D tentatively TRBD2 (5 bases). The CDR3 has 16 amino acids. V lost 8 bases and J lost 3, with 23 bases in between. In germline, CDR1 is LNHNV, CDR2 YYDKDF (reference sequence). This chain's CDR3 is CATASRSLTGIYEQYF. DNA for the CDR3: TGTGCCACCGCATCCAGATCCCTAACGGGAATCTACGAGCAGTACTTC.

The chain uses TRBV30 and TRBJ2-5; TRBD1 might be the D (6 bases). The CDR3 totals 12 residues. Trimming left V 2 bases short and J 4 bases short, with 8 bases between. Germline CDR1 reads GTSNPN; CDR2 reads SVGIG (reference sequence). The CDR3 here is CAWSLRGETQYF. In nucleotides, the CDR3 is TGTGCCTGGAGTCTCAGGGGAGAGACCCAGTACTTC. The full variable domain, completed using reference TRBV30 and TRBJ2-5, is SQTIHQWPATLVQPVGSPLSLECTVEGTSNPNLYWYRQAAGRGLQLLFYSVGIGQISSEVPQNLSASRPQDRQFILSSKKLLLSDSGFYLCAWSLRGETQYFGPGTRLLVL.

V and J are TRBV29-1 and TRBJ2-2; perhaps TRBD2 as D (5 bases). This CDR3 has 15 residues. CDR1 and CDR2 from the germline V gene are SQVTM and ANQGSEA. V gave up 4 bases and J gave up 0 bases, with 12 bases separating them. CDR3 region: CSVVGAGPNTGELFF. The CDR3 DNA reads TGCAGCGTTGTGGGCGCGGGTCCGAACACCGGGGAGCTGTTTTTT.

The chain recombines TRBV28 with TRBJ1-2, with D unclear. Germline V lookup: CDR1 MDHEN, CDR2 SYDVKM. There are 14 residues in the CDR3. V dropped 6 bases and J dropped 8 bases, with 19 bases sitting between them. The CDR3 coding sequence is TGTGCCAGCAGAAACAAGGTGGCAGGAGGGGGCTACACCTTC. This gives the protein CASRNKVAGGGYTF.

DNA for the CDR3: TGTGCCAGTAGTGCTCAGGGGGCAACCCAAGAGACCCAGTACTTC. It specifies CASSAQGATQETQYF. This chain connects TRBV19 to TRBJ2-5, with 8 bases aligning to TRBD1. V shed 5 bases and J 1 base; nucleotides not matched to a gene: 6. The length of the CDR3 is 15 residues. CDR1 is LNHDA and CDR2 is SQIVND in the germline V gene (reference sequence).

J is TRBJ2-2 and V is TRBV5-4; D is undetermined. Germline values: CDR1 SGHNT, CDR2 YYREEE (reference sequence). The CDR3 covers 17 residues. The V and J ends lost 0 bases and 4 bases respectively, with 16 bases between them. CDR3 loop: CASSLAGRPSITGELFF. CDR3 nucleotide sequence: TGTGCCAGCAGCTTGGCCGGAAGACCTTCGATCACCGGGGAGCTGTTTTTT.

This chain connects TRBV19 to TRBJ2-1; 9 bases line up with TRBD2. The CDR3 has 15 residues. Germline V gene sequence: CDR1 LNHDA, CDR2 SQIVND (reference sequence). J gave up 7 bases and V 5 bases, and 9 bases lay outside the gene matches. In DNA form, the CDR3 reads TGTGCCAGTAGTCGCGGGAGGGCAGGAGGAAATGAGCAGTTCTTC. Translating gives CASSRGRAGGNEQFF.

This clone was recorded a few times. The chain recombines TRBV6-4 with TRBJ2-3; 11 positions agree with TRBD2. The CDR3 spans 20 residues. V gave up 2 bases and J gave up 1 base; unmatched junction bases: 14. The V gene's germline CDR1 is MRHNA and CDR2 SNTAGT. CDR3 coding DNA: TGTGCCAGCAGTGACCCAGGGACTAGCGGAGTGTCTCTGGGCACAGATACGCAGTATTTT. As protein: CASSDPGTSGVSLGTDTQYF.

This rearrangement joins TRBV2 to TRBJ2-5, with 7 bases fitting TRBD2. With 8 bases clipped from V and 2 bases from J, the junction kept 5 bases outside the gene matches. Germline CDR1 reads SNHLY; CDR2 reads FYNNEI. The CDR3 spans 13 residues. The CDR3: CASGFSGQETQYF. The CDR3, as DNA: TGTGCCAGCGGATTTAGCGGGCAAGAGACCCAGTACTTC.

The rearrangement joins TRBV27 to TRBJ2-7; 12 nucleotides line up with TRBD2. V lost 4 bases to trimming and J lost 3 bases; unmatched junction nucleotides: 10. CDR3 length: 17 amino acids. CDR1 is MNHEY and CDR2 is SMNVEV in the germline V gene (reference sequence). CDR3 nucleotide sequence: TGTGCCAGCAGTTCTCCCCTTACTAGCGGGAGGCTCTACGAGCAGTACTTC. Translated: CASSSPLTSGRLYEQYF.

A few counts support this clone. CDR3 sequence reads: CASSVGTWGDEQFF. The CDR3 DNA reads TGTGCCAGCAGCGTCGGGACCTGGGGCGATGAGCAGTTCTTC. The chain recombines TRBV11-3 with TRBJ2-1, with D perhaps being TRBD1 or TRBD2 (5 bases each). V was trimmed by 5 bases and J by 8 bases, leaving 16 bases between them. Germline values: CDR1 SGHNT, CDR2 YENEEA. CDR3 size: 14 residues.

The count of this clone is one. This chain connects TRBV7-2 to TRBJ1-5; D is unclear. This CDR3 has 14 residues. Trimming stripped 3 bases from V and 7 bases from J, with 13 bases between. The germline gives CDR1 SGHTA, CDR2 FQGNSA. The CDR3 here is CASSFSPGVQPQHF. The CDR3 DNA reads TGTGCCAGCAGCTTTTCCCCCGGGGTCCAGCCCCAGCATTTT.

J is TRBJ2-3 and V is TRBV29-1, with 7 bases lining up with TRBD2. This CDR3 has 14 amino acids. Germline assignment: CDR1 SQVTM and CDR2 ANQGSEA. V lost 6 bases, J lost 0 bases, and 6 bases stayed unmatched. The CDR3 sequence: CSVMKRESTDTQYF. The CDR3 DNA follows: TGCAGCGTAATGAAGCGGGAAAGCACAGATACGCAGTATTTT.

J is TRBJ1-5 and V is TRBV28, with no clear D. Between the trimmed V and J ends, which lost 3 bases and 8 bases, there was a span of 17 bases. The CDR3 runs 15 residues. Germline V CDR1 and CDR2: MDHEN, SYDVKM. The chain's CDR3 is CASSFRRFLEEPQHF. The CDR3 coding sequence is TGTGCCAGCAGTTTTCGGCGCTTTCTAGAGGAGCCCCAGCATTTT.

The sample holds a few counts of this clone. The CDR3 DNA follows: TGTGCCAGCAGCAAAAGGGGGCCGACTTCAGAAAAACTGTTTTTT. This sequence encodes CASSKRGPTSEKLFF. The chain employs TRBV21-1 and TRBJ1-4; TRBD1 was called by the table and not checked on the DNA. TRBV21-1 is reported as a pseudogene. The CDR3 has 15 residues.

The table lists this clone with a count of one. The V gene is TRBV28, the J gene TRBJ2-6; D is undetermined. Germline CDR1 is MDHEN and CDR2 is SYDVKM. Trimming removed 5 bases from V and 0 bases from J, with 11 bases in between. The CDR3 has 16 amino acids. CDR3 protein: CASSRTASSGANVLTF. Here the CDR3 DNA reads TGTGCCAGCAGTAGAACGGCGAGCTCTGGGGCCAACGTCCTGACTTTC.

CDR3 loop: CAISVRYQETQYF. The DNA of the CDR3 is TGTGCCATCAGTGTGCGATACCAAGAGACCCAGTACTTC. The chain joins TRBV10-3 to TRBJ2-5; D uncertain. This CDR3 has 13 amino acids. Germline assignment: CDR1 ENHRY and CDR2 SYGVKD. V lost 4 bases, J lost 0 bases, and 6 bases lay in between.

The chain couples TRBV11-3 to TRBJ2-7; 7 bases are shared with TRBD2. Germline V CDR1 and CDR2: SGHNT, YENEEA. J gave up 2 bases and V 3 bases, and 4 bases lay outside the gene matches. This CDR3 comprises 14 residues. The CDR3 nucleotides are TGTGCCAGCAGCTTTCTAGCGGTCACCTACGAGCAGTACTTC. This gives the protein CASSFLAVTYEQYF.

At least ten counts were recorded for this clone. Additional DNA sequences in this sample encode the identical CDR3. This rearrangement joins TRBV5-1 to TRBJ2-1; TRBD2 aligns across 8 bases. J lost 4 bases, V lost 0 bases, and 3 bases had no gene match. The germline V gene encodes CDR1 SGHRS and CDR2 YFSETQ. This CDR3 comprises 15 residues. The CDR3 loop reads CASSLASSGYNEQFF. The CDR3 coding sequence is TGCGCCAGCAGCTTGGCTTCTAGCGGGTACAATGAGCAGTTCTTC.

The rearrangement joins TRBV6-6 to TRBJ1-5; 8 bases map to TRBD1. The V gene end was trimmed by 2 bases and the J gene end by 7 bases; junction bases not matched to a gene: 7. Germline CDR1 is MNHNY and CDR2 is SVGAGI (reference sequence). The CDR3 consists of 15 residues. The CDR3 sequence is CASSYGAGGGQPQHF. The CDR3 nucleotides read TGTGCCAGCAGTTACGGGGCAGGGGGCGGACAGCCCCAGCATTTT.

DNA for the CDR3: TGCGCCAGCAGTCTCCTCCGTTCCACTGAAGCTTTCTTT. It is translated as CASSLLRSTEAFF. This sequence joins TRBV5-1 and TRBJ1-1; D is undetermined. The CDR3 runs 13 residues. V was cut by 5 bases and J by 4 bases, with 12 bases left in between. Germline lookup yields CDR1 SGHRS and CDR2 YFSETQ. The full variable domain, rest sourced from reference TRBV5-1 and TRBJ1-1, is KAGVTQTPRYLIKTRGQQVTLSCSPISGHRSVSWYQQTPGQGLQFLFEYFSETQRNKGNFPGRFSGRQFSNSRSEMNVSTLELGDSALYLCASSLLRSTEAFFGQGTRLTVV.

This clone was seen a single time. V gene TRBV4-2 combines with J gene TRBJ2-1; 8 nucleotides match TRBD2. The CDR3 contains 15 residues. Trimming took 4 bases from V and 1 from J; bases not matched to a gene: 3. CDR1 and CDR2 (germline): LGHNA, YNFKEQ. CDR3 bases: TGTGCCAGCAGCCTTAGCGGGAATTCCTACAATGAGCAGTTCTTC. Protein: CASSLSGNSYNEQFF.

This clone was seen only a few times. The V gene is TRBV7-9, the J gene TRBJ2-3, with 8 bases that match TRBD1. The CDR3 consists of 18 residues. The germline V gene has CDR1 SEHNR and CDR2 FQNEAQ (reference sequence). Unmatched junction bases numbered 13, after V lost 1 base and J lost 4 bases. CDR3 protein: CASSLGGFGTGDPDTQYF. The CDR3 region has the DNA TGTGCCAGCAGCTTAGGAGGTTTCGGGACAGGAGATCCAGATACGCAGTATTTT.